Reported below is one TCR beta chain. No antigen is known for it. Repertoires were generated with immunoSEQ multiplex PCR, while TCRdb's copy carries only in-frame clones and drops some. The sample has over 110,000 clones; 85% to 95% are singletons. The data stem from a study of T cell responses to AZD1222 COVID-19 vaccine. The study's findings and limits: CD4 TCRs associated with vaccination spanned spike, dominating at 160-218 and 743-854.

Germline V gene sequence: CDR1 SGHDT, CDR2 YYEEEE. V was clipped by 4 bases and J by 1 base; unmatched bases: 9. The CDR3 has 16 amino acids. The sequences come from peripheral blood, collected on day 0 of AZD1222 vaccination. The clonotype originates from an adult in good health. The chain couples TRBV5-6 to TRBJ2-7; 9 nucleotides agree with TRBD1. CDR3 nucleotides: TGTGCCAGCAGCGTACTCCCGGGACAGGGTTCCTACGAGCAGTACTTC. Amino acid sequence: CASSVLPGQGSYEQYF.